The 21 T cell receptor beta chains listed next were all sequenced from one sample in a study of blood T cell repertoires in COVID-19. This table comes from immunoSEQ multiplex PCR, and its TCRdb copy is limited to in-frame clones, with some not included. The table records some 150,000 clones, around 87% of them present only once. Sequenced material: peripheral blood. These receptors all stem from a man in his forties or fifties who had recovered from COVID-19.

This chain connects TRBV30 to TRBJ1-5; D is ambiguous. Trimming stripped 0 bases from V and 7 bases from J, with 13 bases between. The V gene's germline CDR1 is GTSNPN and CDR2 SVGIG (reference sequence). The CDR3 extends over 14 amino acids. The CDR3 DNA is TGTGCCTGGAGTGTAGCCAGGCTTGAACAGCCCCAGCATTTT. Its translation is CAWSVARLEQPQHF.

V gene TRBV19 combines with J gene TRBJ1-1; D not resolved. Germline V gene data show CDR1 as LNHDA and CDR2 as SQIVND (reference sequence). The CDR3 runs to 17 residues. V dropped 3 bases and J dropped 0 bases, with 17 bases sitting between them. The CDR3 DNA reads as TGTGCCAGTAGTATGTGGAGAACCGAGCGGATGAACACTGAAGCTTTCTTT. As protein: CASSMWRTERMNTEAFF.

V gene TRBV28 combines with J gene TRBJ2-7; tentative D call: TRBD2 (6 bases). Germline values: CDR1 MDHEN, CDR2 SYDVKM. The CDR3 consists of 15 residues. Trimming removed 3 bases at V and 3 bases at J, with 15 bases between. CDR3 sequence (DNA): TGTGCCAGCAGTTTGGGGGGAGTGTACATCTACGAGCAGTACTTC. It is translated as CASSLGGVYIYEQYF.

This clone appeared once. The rearrangement uses TRBV2 and TRBJ1-6, with 7 bases that match TRBD1. V was clipped by 6 bases and J by 6 bases; unmatched bases: 2. The CDR3 extends over 13 amino acids. CDR1 and CDR2 from the germline V gene are SNHLY and FYNNEI. CDR3 residues: CASRTGLNSPLHF. CDR3 DNA: TGTGCCAGCAGGACAGGGCTTAATTCACCCCTCCACTTT.

The chain uses TRBV10-1 and TRBJ1-1; D might be TRBD1 (6 bases). Per germline, CDR1 WNHNN and CDR2 SYGVQD (reference sequence). This CDR3 comprises 14 residues. Trimming removed 6 bases from V and 3 bases from J, with 14 bases in between. CDR3 nucleotides: TGCGCCAGCAGCAGGGGCGTCGGGGACACTGAAGCTTTCTTT. It is translated as CASSRGVGDTEAFF.

This clone was detected a few times. The V call is TRBV27, the J call TRBJ1-4; 9 positions agree with TRBD1. The germline V gene has CDR1 MNHEY and CDR2 SMNVEV (reference sequence). The junction had 9 bases not matched to a gene; V was cut back by 5 bases and J by 8 bases. This CDR3 is 15 amino acids long. The CDR3 DNA sequence: TGTGCCAGCAGTGCGGGACAGGGCTGGGACGAAAAACTGTTTTTT. Translating gives CASSAGQGWDEKLFF.

This clone appeared a single time. This chain uses TRBV6-6 with TRBJ2-7, with 7 bases identical to TRBD1. This CDR3 comprises 14 residues. Germline V CDR1 and CDR2: MNHNY, SVGAGI (reference sequence). Germline trimming cut 5 bases from V and 5 bases from J; bases unmatched to any gene: 9. The CDR3 bases are TGTGCCAGCAGTCCCAGACAGGGAGTCAACGAGCAGTACTTC. Its translation is CASSPRQGVNEQYF.

V usage is TRBV11-3 and J usage is TRBJ2-3; TRBD1 aligns across 7 bases. Germline assignment: CDR1 SGHNT and CDR2 YENEEA. The CDR3 extends over 15 amino acids. With 8 bases clipped from V and 0 bases from J, the junction kept 8 bases outside the gene matches. The CDR3 region has the DNA TGTGCCAGCGGGACAGTACGAACTAGCACAGATACGCAGTATTTT. Protein sequence: CASGTVRTSTDTQYF.

This clone is a singleton in its sample. The chain couples TRBV5-6 to TRBJ2-2; D ambiguous. Trimming pared 2 bases from V and 5 bases from J, leaving 13 bases between. The CDR3 consists of 15 residues. Germline V CDR1 and CDR2: SGHDT, YYEEEE. The CDR3 nucleotides read TGTGCCAGCAGCTTTTCCCGGGTTAGGACCGGGGAGCTGTTTTTT. Translating it yields CASSFSRVRTGELFF.

This clone was picked up one time. The chain joins TRBV5-6 to TRBJ2-7, with TRBD1 as a possible D gene (6 bases). Germline-derived CDR1 and CDR2 are SGHDT and YYEEEE. The CDR3 extends over 15 amino acids. The V end lost 5 bases, the J end lost 4 bases, and 19 bases lay between the germline ends. CDR3 region: CASSPGASSLYEQYF. In DNA, the CDR3 is TGTGCCAGCAGTCCAGGGGCGAGTTCTTTGTACGAGCAGTACTTC. Using reference TRBV5-6 and TRBJ2-7 for the parts outside the CDR3, the full variable domain is DAGVTQSPTHLIKTRGQQVTLRCSPKSGHDTVSWYQQALGQGPQFIFQYYEEEERQRGNFPDRFSGHQFPNYSSELNVNALLLGDSALYLCASSPGASSLYEQYFGPGTRLTVT.

To note about this clone: Other DNA sequences of this sample code for an identical CDR3. This chain joins TRBV3-1 (or the pseudogene TRBV3-2) and TRBJ1-1; 8 bases are a match to TRBD1. This CDR3 has 14 residues. The trim removed 3 bases at V and 5 bases at J, leaving 5 bases unmatched. Germline CDR1 reads LGHDT; CDR2 reads YNNKEL (reference sequence). CDR3 amino acids: CASSHGQGSTEAFF. The CDR3 DNA is TGTGCCAGCAGCCACGGACAGGGTTCAACTGAAGCTTTCTTT.

The J gene is TRBJ1-4, the V gene TRBV5-1; 12 bases are shared with TRBD1. The CDR3 totals 15 residues. CDR1 is SGHRS and CDR2 is YFSETQ in the germline V gene. V trimming: 0 bases; J trimming: 10 bases; junction bases outside the gene matches: 4. CDR3 sequence (DNA): TGCGCCAGCAGCTTGGAGGGACAGGGGGCGCGAAAACTGTTTTTT. Its translation is CASSLEGQGARKLFF.

The chain couples TRBV5-6 to TRBJ2-3, with TRBD2 identical over 10 bases. V lost 0 bases to trimming and J lost 0 bases; unmatched junction nucleotides: 4. The germline V gene encodes CDR1 SGHDT and CDR2 YYEEEE. This CDR3 has 17 residues. CDR3 sequence: CASSLDGLAESTDTQYF. CDR3 in DNA: TGTGCCAGCAGCTTGGACGGACTAGCGGAAAGCACAGATACGCAGTATTTT.

There are a few counts of this clone. The chain carries TRBV9 and TRBJ1-2; D ambiguous. The CDR3 spans 15 residues. V dropped 0 bases and J dropped 2 bases, with 11 bases sitting between them. CDR1 SGDLS and CDR2 YYNGEE come from the germline V gene. CDR3 sequence (DNA): TGTGCCAGCAGCGTAGAACTGGACTCCAACTATGGCTACACCTTC. Protein: CASSVELDSNYGYTF.

This rearrangement joins TRBV7-9 to TRBJ2-7, with 7 nucleotides matching TRBD1. The CDR3 spans 15 residues. V lost 1 base to trimming and J lost 5 bases; unmatched junction nucleotides: 8. Germline CDR1 SEHNR, CDR2 FQNEAQ (reference sequence). The CDR3 sequence is CASSLDTGAQNEQYF. CDR3 sequence (DNA): TGTGCCAGCAGCTTAGATACAGGGGCGCAAAACGAGCAGTACTTC. Together with reference TRBV7-9 and TRBJ2-7, the CDR3 gives the full variable domain: DTGVSQNPRHKITKRGQNVTFRCDPISEHNRLYWYRQTLGQGPEFLTYFQNEAQLEKSRLLSDRFSAERPKGSFSTLEIQRTEQGDSAMYLCASSLDTGAQNEQYFGPGTRLTVT.

This rearrangement joins TRBV4-1 to TRBJ1-6, with D hard to call. This CDR3 comprises 18 residues. Trimming left V 0 bases short and J 0 bases short, with 12 bases between. From germline, CDR1 is MGHRA and CDR2 YSYEKL. The CDR3 here is CASSQDFTASSYNSPLHF. DNA for the CDR3: TGCGCCAGCAGCCAAGATTTTACAGCAAGCTCCTATAATTCACCCCTCCACTTT.

The sample holds one count of this clone. The genes are TRBV3-1 (or the pseudogene TRBV3-2) and TRBJ2-5; the match to TRBD2 covers 15 bases. Germline V CDR1 and CDR2: LGHDT, YNNKEL (reference sequence). V was pared by 5 bases and J by 5 bases, with 6 bases of the junction left unmatched. There are 16 residues in the CDR3. The CDR3 is CASSAPGTSGGETQYF. CDR3 in DNA: TGTGCCAGCAGCGCACCCGGGACTAGCGGGGGGGAGACCCAGTACTTC.

This sequence joins TRBV9 and TRBJ2-5; tentatively, D is TRBD2 (6 bases). V dropped 3 bases and J dropped 5 bases, with 20 bases sitting between them. The CDR3 sequence is 16 residues long. Per the germline V gene, CDR1 is SGDLS and CDR2 is YYNGEE. The CDR3 coding sequence is TGTGCCAGCAGCGCCACCGGGACTCCCAAGTTGGAGACCCAGTACTTC. It is translated as CASSATGTPKLETQYF. Full variable domain (outside the CDR3, taken from reference TRBV9 and TRBJ2-5): DSGVTQTPKHLITATGQRVTLRCSPRSGDLSVYWYQQSLDQGLQFLIQYYNGEERAKGNILERFSAQQFPDLHSELNLSSLELGDSALYFCASSATGTPKLETQYFGPGTRLLVL.

The rearrangement links TRBV29-1 to TRBJ2-7; tentative D call: TRBD1 (8 bases). V gave up 5 bases and J gave up 2 bases, with 13 bases separating them. CDR3 length: 13 residues. Germline lookup yields CDR1 SQVTM and CDR2 ANQGSEA. The CDR3 protein is CSVSTGGAYEQYF. CDR3 DNA sequence: TGCAGCGTTTCTACAGGGGGGGCCTACGAGCAGTACTTC.

V and J are TRBV3-1 (or the pseudogene TRBV3-2) and TRBJ2-2, with TRBD2 identical over 10 bases. The germline V gene encodes CDR1 LGHDT and CDR2 YNNKEL (reference sequence). V shed 0 bases, J shed 4 bases, and the junction held 2 bases outside the gene matches. The CDR3 covers 16 residues. CDR3 loop: CASSQESSGSTGELFF. CDR3 DNA: TGTGCCAGCAGCCAAGAATCTAGCGGGAGCACCGGGGAGCTGTTTTTT.

The rearrangement links TRBV7-6 to TRBJ2-2; 9 bases fit TRBD1. CDR3 length: 16 residues. J lost 3 bases, V lost 5 bases, and 7 bases had no gene match. Germline values: CDR1 SGHVS, CDR2 FNYEAQ. CDR3 coding DNA: TGTGCCAGCAGCAACCTCCGGGACAGGGACACCGGGGAGCTGTTTTTT. Translating it yields CASSNLRDRDTGELFF.